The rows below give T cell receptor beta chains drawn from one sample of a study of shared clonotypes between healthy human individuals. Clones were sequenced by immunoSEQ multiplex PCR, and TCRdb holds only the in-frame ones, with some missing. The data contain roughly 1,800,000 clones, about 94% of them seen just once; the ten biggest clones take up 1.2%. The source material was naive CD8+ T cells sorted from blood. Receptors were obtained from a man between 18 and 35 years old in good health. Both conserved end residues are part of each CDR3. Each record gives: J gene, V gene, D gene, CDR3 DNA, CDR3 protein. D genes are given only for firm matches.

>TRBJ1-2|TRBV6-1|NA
TGTGCCAGCAGTGACACGCTACTTACAGGGCCCTATGGCTACACCTTC
CASSDTLLTGPYGYTF
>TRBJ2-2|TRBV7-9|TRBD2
TGTGCCAGCTGCCCGACTAGCGGGATGGGCGGGGAGCTGTTTTTT
CASCPTSGMGGELFF
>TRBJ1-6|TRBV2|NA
TGTGCCAGCAGTGTTGACAGAAACTATAATTCACCCCTCCACTTT
CASSVDRNYNSPLHF
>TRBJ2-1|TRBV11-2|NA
TGTGCCAGCAGCTTCCTTAGCTCCTACAATGAGCAGTTCTTC
CASSFLSSYNEQFF
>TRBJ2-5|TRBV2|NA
TGTGCCAGCAGTGAGGGGGGGCGATGGGAGACCCAGTACTTC
CASSEGGRWETQYF
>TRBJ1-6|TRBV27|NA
TGTGCCAGCGGGGTAGGGTCACCCCTCCACTTT
CASGVGSPLHF
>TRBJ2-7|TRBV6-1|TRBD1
TGTGCCAGCAGTGAAGCGCTTCTAGACAGGGCCTACGAGCAGTACTTC
CASSEALLDRAYEQYF
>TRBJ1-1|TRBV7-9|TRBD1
TGTGCCAGCAGCCTTACCCCGGGACAGGGGCCACCGGAAGCTTTCTTT
CASSLTPGQGPPEAFF
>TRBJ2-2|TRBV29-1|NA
TGCAGCGTCTCAGGCCCAGGGTCCGGGGAGCTGTTTTTT
CSVSGPGSGELFF
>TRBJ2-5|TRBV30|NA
TGTGCCTGGGGTAGGGGCGTCCAAGAGACCCAGTACTTC
CAWGRGVQETQYF
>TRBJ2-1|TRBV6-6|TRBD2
TGTGCCAGCAGTCTCACGACTAGCGCCTTTCACAATGAGCAGTTCTTC
CASSLTTSAFHNEQFF
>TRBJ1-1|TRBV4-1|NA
TGCGCCAGCAGCCTGTTATCTGCCGGTGTGAACACTGAAGCTTTCTTT
CASSLLSAGVNTEAFF
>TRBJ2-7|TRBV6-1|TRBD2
TGTGCCACCACGAGAGCGGGGGGCCCCTCCTACGAGCAGTACTTC
CATTRAGGPSYEQYF
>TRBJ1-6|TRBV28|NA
TGTGCCAGCAGTTTAGAGGGCCACTATAATTCACCCCTCCACTTT
CASSLEGHYNSPLHF
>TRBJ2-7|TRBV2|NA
TGTGCCAGCAGTGACCAGCGGAAATCCTACGAGCAGTACTTC
CASSDQRKSYEQYF
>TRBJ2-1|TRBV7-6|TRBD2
TGTGCCAGCAGCTCCCGGGGGGGAGACCTCTCCTACAATGAGCAGTTCTTC
CASSSRGGDLSYNEQFF
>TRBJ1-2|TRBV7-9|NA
TGTGCCAGCAACCAACAGTCGGACTATGGCTACACCTTC
CASNQQSDYGYTF
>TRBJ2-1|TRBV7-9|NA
TGTGCCAGCAGCCGACTGCAGGATGAGCAGTTCTTC
CASSRLQDEQFF
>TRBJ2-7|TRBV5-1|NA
TGCGCCAGCAGCTTGGGAACAGGTGCCTTCGCCCCACCCTACGAGCAGTACTTC
CASSLGTGAFAPPYEQYF
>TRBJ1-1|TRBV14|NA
TGTGCCAGCAGCCACCTGGGGATGGACAGTGAAGCTTTCTTT
CASSHLGMDSEAFF
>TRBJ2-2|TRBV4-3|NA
TGCGCCAGCAGCCAAAGGTTGGGTAGGGAATCCGCAACCGGGGAGCTGTTTTTT
CASSQRLGRESATGELFF
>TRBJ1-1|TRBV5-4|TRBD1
TGTGCCAGCAGCGGGGGACAGGGTTCGTTCACTGAAGCTTTCTTT
CASSGGQGSFTEAFF
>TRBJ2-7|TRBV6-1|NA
TGTGCCAGCAGTGAGTGGCAAAGAAGCTACGAGCAGTACTTC
CASSEWQRSYEQYF
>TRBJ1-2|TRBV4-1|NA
TGCGCCAGCAGCCAAGATCTTTCGCCGGGGTGGGGCTACACCTTC
CASSQDLSPGWGYTF